Sequencing of this T cell receptor beta chain was carried out in a study of cytomegalovirus exposure and HLA in healthy donors. Sequencing used immunoSEQ multiplex PCR; TCRdb keeps in-frame clones, though not all of them. The sample records fewer than 350,000 clones, roughly 90% being singletons. The V end lost 6 bases, the J end lost 2 bases, and 23 bases lay between the germline ends. This CDR3 spans 17 amino acids. In germline, CDR1 is MDHEN, CDR2 SYDVKM. Sequences were obtained from PBMCs. This TCR was recovered from a woman aged 18-30 years in good health and CMV-seronegative. V gene TRBV28 combines with J gene TRBJ2-7; tentative D call: TRBD1 (6 bases). The CDR3 DNA reads as TGTGCCAGCAGCACACCTGGGGACAAAGAGGATACCTACGAGCAGTACTTC. Translation: CASSTPGDKEDTYEQYF.